What follows are 20 T cell receptor beta chains derived from one specimen sequenced in a study of blood T cells in healthy people across ages. Sample-barcoded 5' priming and a J-beta primer mix drove a second PCR of 7 to 11 cycles. TCRdb re-called the 5' RACE reads through MiXCR, storing one row per CDR3 protein. The data hold about 1.8 million distinct CDR3 sequences, with about 50% observed a single time. The specimen sequenced was blood. Every receptor here comes from a woman between 35 and 50 years old in good health.

V and J are TRBV20-1 and TRBJ2-4; 9 bases align to TRBD2. Near its end, the DNA agrees better with TRBJ2-7, so the J call may be wrong. The CDR3 runs to 13 residues. The germline V gene encodes CDR1 DFQATT and CDR2 SNEGSKA (reference sequence). The CDR3 DNA reads as TGCAGTGCTATTAGCGGGAGAATCGACGAGCAGTACTTC. It encodes CSAISGRIDEQYF.

J is TRBJ2-3 and V is TRBV14; TRBD2 is a possible D gene (5 bases). Germline CDR1 is SGHDN and CDR2 is FVKESK. The CDR3 spans 15 residues. The V end lost 3 bases, the J end lost 3 bases, and 13 bases lay between the germline ends. The CDR3 spells CASSHNLEGTDTQYF. Written as DNA, the CDR3 is TGTGCCAGCAGCCATAATCTAGAGGGAACAGATACGCAGTATTTT.

This chain connects TRBV20-1 to TRBJ2-1; the D call may be TRBD1 or TRBD2 (6 bases each). The germline gives CDR1 DFQATT, CDR2 SNEGSKA (reference sequence). V was pared by 1 base and J by 7 bases, with 23 bases between. The CDR3 length is 17 residues. CDR3 protein: CSARVDGTGRMVNEQFF. The DNA of the CDR3 is TGCAGTGCTAGAGTGGACGGAACAGGGAGGATGGTGAATGAGCAGTTCTTC.

This chain connects TRBV29-1 to TRBJ2-2; D is perhaps TRBD2 (6 bases). The ends were cut back, 4 bases at V and 4 bases at J, with 13 bases in the middle. Germline CDR1 and CDR2: SQVTM and ANQGSEA. CDR3 length equals 14 residues. In DNA form, the CDR3 reads TGCAGCGTTGTTGTCGAGACTAGCACCGGGGAGCTGTTTTTT. Its translation is CSVVVETSTGELFF.

This clonotype was detected only a few times. The chain joins TRBV12-3 or TRBV12-4 to TRBJ2-1, with TRBD1 identical over 7 bases. J lost 8 bases, V lost 1 base, and 5 bases had no gene match. This CDR3 comprises 14 residues. This CDR3 reads CASSLDPRGYEQFF. The DNA of the CDR3 is TGTGCCAGCAGTTTAGATCCCAGGGGGTATGAGCAGTTCTTC.

This chain joins TRBV28 and TRBJ1-5, with 7 nucleotides matching TRBD1. CDR1 and CDR2 from the germline V gene are MDHEN and SYDVKM. After removal of 5 bases from V and 5 bases from J, the junction contained 3 bases not matched to a gene. The CDR3 length is 13 residues. The CDR3 DNA reads as TGTGCCAGCAGTGGGACAGTGGATCAGCCCCAGCATTTT. Its protein is CASSGTVDQPQHF.

The rearrangement links TRBV7-9 to TRBJ2-3; D is possibly TRBD1 (5 bases). The CDR3 is 14 amino acids. Germline V gene data show CDR1 as SEHNR and CDR2 as FQNEAQ (reference sequence). V was shortened by 5 bases and J by 5 bases, with 14 bases between the two germline ends. The CDR3 DNA sequence: TGTGCCAGCAGCCTAGGAGTCAGGGTAGATACGCAGTATTTT. Protein product: CASSLGVRVDTQYF.

This chain links TRBV12-3 or TRBV12-4 with TRBJ2-3; 7 nucleotides match TRBD2. CDR3 length: 17 amino acids. The V gene end was trimmed by 3 bases and the J gene end by 6 bases; junction bases not matched to a gene: 15. CDR3: CASSFGTRGVGQDTQYF. CDR3 bases: TGTGCCAGCAGTTTTGGGACCCGGGGGGTAGGGCAGGATACGCAGTATTTT.

This sequence joins TRBV7-9 and TRBJ2-3, with 7 positions matching TRBD1. The V gene's germline CDR1 is SEHNR and CDR2 FQNEAQ (reference sequence). The CDR3 loop spans 15 amino acids. V was clipped by 3 bases and J by 2 bases; unmatched bases: 5. CDR3 in amino acids: CASSFGQEPTDTQYF. CDR3 nucleotide sequence: TGTGCCAGCAGCTTCGGACAGGAACCCACAGATACGCAGTATTTT.

The gene calls are TRBV7-2 and TRBJ2-1; D possibly corresponds to TRBD1 (5 bases). Germline CDR1 SGHTA, CDR2 FQGNSA. This CDR3 has 14 residues. V lost 4 bases and J 13 bases, leaving 20 bases between the germline ends. CDR3 DNA sequence: TGTGCCAGCAGCTCTGAACCTACAGGTCCCCGTCAGTTCTTC. It codes for CASSSEPTGPRQFF.

The gene calls are TRBV20-1 and TRBJ2-3; 7 bases fit TRBD1. With V trimmed by 6 bases and J by 2 bases, 11 bases remained unmatched. Germline V gene data show CDR1 as DFQATT and CDR2 as SNEGSKA (reference sequence). There are 15 residues in the CDR3. The CDR3 spells CSATPTGYNTDTQYF. The CDR3 DNA is TGCAGTGCCACCCCGACAGGGTATAACACAGATACGCAGTATTTT.

This clonotype was counted between two and nine times. The chain recombines TRBV7-3 with TRBJ2-1; no clear D. Trimming shortened V by 5 bases and J by 7 bases, and 18 bases separated the two germline ends. Per the germline V gene, CDR1 is SGHTA and CDR2 is FQGTGA. The CDR3 extends over 15 amino acids. The CDR3: CASSLGPKMGNEQFF. The CDR3 region has the DNA TGTGCCAGCAGCCTTGGACCTAAAATGGGGAATGAGCAGTTCTTC.

This chain links TRBV2 with TRBJ2-3; maybe TRBD2 (6 bases). Germline V gene sequence: CDR1 SNHLY, CDR2 FYNNEI. CDR3 length: 17 residues. Trimming removed 4 bases from V and 0 bases from J, with 17 bases in between. The CDR3 loop reads CASSGPTARESTDTQYF. The CDR3 DNA sequence: TGTGCCAGCAGTGGCCCGACAGCCCGGGAGAGCACAGATACGCAGTATTTT.

Only a few counts were recorded for this clonotype. J is TRBJ2-4 and V is TRBV14; 8 positions agree with TRBD1. V lost 0 bases and J lost 8; bases outside the gene matches: 9. The CDR3 loop spans 16 amino acids. Germline CDR1 SGHDN, CDR2 FVKESK. CDR3 DNA sequence: TGTGCCAGCAGCCAAGAGGCAGGGGGCATGCTGGACATTCAGTACTTC. Its translation is CASSQEAGGMLDIQYF.

This clonotype was recorded a few times. The genes are TRBV6-6 and TRBJ2-7; D gene ambiguous. The CDR3 runs 11 residues. Trimming took off 11 bases at V and 10 bases at J, with 18 bases between the two ends. Per the germline V gene, CDR1 is MNHNY and CDR2 is SVGAGI (reference sequence). The CDR3 DNA follows: TGTGCCTGTTCAGAGGTACTGTCCCAGTACTTC. It encodes CACSEVLSQYF.

V gene TRBV28 combines with J gene TRBJ2-1, with TRBD1 matching 8 bases. This CDR3 has 15 amino acids. CDR1 and CDR2 (germline): MDHEN, SYDVKM. V was pared by 5 bases and J by 5 bases, with 8 bases of the junction left unmatched. This chain's CDR3 is CASSRQGAPDNEQFF. The CDR3 nucleotides are TGTGCCAGCAGTCGTCAGGGGGCTCCGGACAATGAGCAGTTCTTC.

This chain links TRBV6-5 with TRBJ1-1; weak D call: TRBD1 (6 bases). Between the trimmed V and J ends, which lost 5 bases and 0 bases, there was a span of 16 bases. CDR1 is MNHEY, CDR2 SVGAGI, per germline. The CDR3 length is 16 residues. In nucleotides, the CDR3 is TGTGCCAGCAGTCCTCGACAGGAAAGCATGAACACTGAAGCTTTCTTT. It yields the protein CASSPRQESMNTEAFF.

In regard to this clonotype: A much larger clone differs by one base, so this may be a read error. V and J are TRBV18 and TRBJ2-5, with D unclear. Looked up from germline, CDR1 is KGHSH and CDR2 is LQKENI. The germline V and J ends were trimmed by 8 bases and 1 base, with 8 bases remaining between them. This CDR3 has 12 amino acids. The CDR3 protein is CASGRFQETQYF. The DNA for the CDR3 is TGTGCCAGCGGCAGATTCCAAGAGACCCAGTACTTC.

This chain uses TRBV18 with TRBJ2-1; 7 positions match TRBD2. The trim removed 6 bases at V and 8 bases at J, leaving 7 bases unmatched. There are 13 residues in the CDR3. CDR1 and CDR2 from the germline V gene are KGHSH and LQKENI. DNA of the CDR3: TGTGCCAGCTCCCTCTGGGGAGGGCATGAGCAGTTCTTC. Its translation is CASSLWGGHEQFF.

A word on this clonotype: A read error may produce the germline difference seen at one junction end. J is TRBJ2-7 and V is TRBV6-2 or TRBV6-3; 11 nucleotides agree with TRBD1. The CDR3 contains 14 residues. CDR1 and CDR2 from the germline V gene are MNHEY and SVGEGT. This chain's CDR3 is CASSKDRGLYGQYF. Here the CDR3 DNA reads TGTGCCAGCAGCAAGGACAGGGGGCTCTACGGGCAGTACTTC.